These T cell receptor beta chains were read from a single sample in a study of blood T cell repertoires in COVID-19. Sequencing used immunoSEQ multiplex PCR; TCRdb keeps in-frame clones, though not all of them. In the table there are about 380,000 clones, around 89% of which are singletons. Sequences were obtained from peripheral blood. Receptors were obtained from a man in his forties with acute or convalescent COVID-19. Each CDR3 is given with its conserved first and last residue. D genes are given only for firm matches. Rows give clone size only sometimes, using once, few, many, or a class for an expanded clone.

d_gene: -
abundance: -
j_gene: TRBJ1-1
v_gene: TRBV5-1
CDR3nt: TGCGCCAGTGGGGGGTCTGAAGCTTTCTTT
CDR3aa: CASGGSEAFF

d_gene: -
abundance: -
j_gene: TRBJ2-6
v_gene: TRBV9
CDR3nt: TGTGCCAGCAGCGTAGCCAGGGCTAGCTCTGGGGCCAACGTCCTGACTTTC
CDR3aa: CASSVARASSGANVLTF

d_gene: -
abundance: few
j_gene: TRBJ1-2
v_gene: TRBV5-1
CDR3nt: TGCGCCAGCAGCTTGGATGTTGCAGGGGCAGTTGCTGGCTACACCTTC
CDR3aa: CASSLDVAGAVAGYTF

d_gene: TRBD1
abundance: once
j_gene: TRBJ1-5
v_gene: TRBV30
CDR3nt: TGTGCCTGGGACCCGGGACAGGGGGATCAGCCCCAGCATTTT
CDR3aa: CAWDPGQGDQPQHF

d_gene: TRBD2
abundance: once
j_gene: TRBJ2-2
v_gene: TRBV11-3
CDR3nt: TGTGCCAGCAGCTTAGAGGGTCTAGCGGCGAACACCGGGGAGCTGTTTTTT
CDR3aa: CASSLEGLAANTGELFF

d_gene: -
abundance: -
j_gene: TRBJ2-3
v_gene: TRBV3-1/TRBV3-2
CDR3nt: TGTGCCAGCAGCCAAGAAATAGGTGCAGGGTTAGATACGCAGTATTTT
CDR3aa: CASSQEIGAGLDTQYF

d_gene: -
abundance: -
j_gene: TRBJ2-6
v_gene: TRBV25-1
CDR3nt: TGTGCCAGCCACTCTGGGGCCAACGTCCTGACTTTC
CDR3aa: CASHSGANVLTF

d_gene: -
abundance: -
j_gene: TRBJ1-1
v_gene: TRBV6-5
CDR3nt: TGTGCCAGCAACCTACAGAAGGGGACTGAAGCTTTCTTT
CDR3aa: CASNLQKGTEAFF

d_gene: -
abundance: -
j_gene: TRBJ1-1
v_gene: TRBV6-5
CDR3nt: TGTGCCAGCGGGCGGGGGGGTAACACTGAAGCTTTCTTT
CDR3aa: CASGRGGNTEAFF

d_gene: -
abundance: once
j_gene: TRBJ1-5
v_gene: TRBV21-1
CDR3nt: TGTGCCAGCAGCAAAATCACGGTTAGCAATCAGCCCCAGCATTTT
CDR3aa: CASSKITVSNQPQHF

d_gene: -
abundance: -
j_gene: TRBJ1-1
v_gene: TRBV7-9
CDR3nt: TGTGCCAGCAGCTTAGACAGGTTTGGGGACACTGAAGCTTTCTTT
CDR3aa: CASSLDRFGDTEAFF

d_gene: -
abundance: -
j_gene: TRBJ1-3
v_gene: TRBV9
CDR3nt: TGTGCCAGCAGCGGAGGACAGAGTGGAAACACCATATATTTT
CDR3aa: CASSGGQSGNTIYF

d_gene: TRBD1
abundance: -
j_gene: TRBJ1-2
v_gene: TRBV6-2/TRBV6-3
CDR3nt: TGTGCCAGCAGTCCCACGGGACAGTCGCGGAGCTACACCTTC
CDR3aa: CASSPTGQSRSYTF

d_gene: -
abundance: -
j_gene: TRBJ2-3
v_gene: TRBV28
CDR3nt: TGTGCCAGCAGTTACCGCAAAATCACAGGGGATACGCAGTATTTT
CDR3aa: CASSYRKITGDTQYF

d_gene: -
abundance: -
j_gene: TRBJ1-2
v_gene: TRBV30
CDR3nt: TGTGCCTGGAACTGGCAGGGCCGCTATGGCTACACCTTC
CDR3aa: CAWNWQGRYGYTF

d_gene: -
abundance: -
j_gene: TRBJ2-4
v_gene: TRBV3-1/TRBV3-2
CDR3nt: TGTGCCAGCAGCCTGGGACCCGGGAGTTATGGGGAAAACATTCAGTACTTC
CDR3aa: CASSLGPGSYGENIQYF

d_gene: TRBD2
abundance: -
j_gene: TRBJ2-3
v_gene: TRBV4-2
CDR3nt: TGTGCCAGCAGCCCCAATAGCGGGGGCACGCAGTATTTT
CDR3aa: CASSPNSGGTQYF

d_gene: -
abundance: few
j_gene: TRBJ1-5
v_gene: TRBV28
CDR3nt: TGTGCCGAGCAGGAAGAGCGCAATCAGCCCCAGCATTTT
CDR3aa: CAEQEERNQPQHF

d_gene: -
abundance: -
j_gene: TRBJ2-1
v_gene: TRBV10-3
CDR3nt: TGTGCCATCAGTGAGTCGACAGGGAGGTTGGATGAGCAGTTCTTC
CDR3aa: CAISESTGRLDEQFF

d_gene: -
abundance: -
j_gene: TRBJ1-6
v_gene: TRBV7-2
CDR3nt: TGTGCCAGCAGCTTAGTAAGCGACCTAAGTAATTCACCCCTCCACTTT
CDR3aa: CASSLVSDLSNSPLHF

d_gene: TRBD1
abundance: -
j_gene: TRBJ2-5
v_gene: TRBV6-5
CDR3nt: TGTGCCAGCAGCCGGGACAGGGAGGAGACCCAGTACTTC
CDR3aa: CASSRDREETQYF

d_gene: TRBD1
abundance: -
j_gene: TRBJ1-2
v_gene: TRBV19
CDR3nt: TGTGCCAGTAGTCCTGGGACAGGTTTCTATGGCTACACCTTC
CDR3aa: CASSPGTGFYGYTF

d_gene: -
abundance: once
j_gene: TRBJ2-1
v_gene: TRBV2
CDR3nt: TGTGCCAGCAGTGGACTAGGAGGACCCTACAATGAGCAGTTCTTC
CDR3aa: CASSGLGGPYNEQFF

d_gene: -
abundance: -
j_gene: TRBJ2-1
v_gene: TRBV7-2
CDR3nt: TGTGCCAGCAGCTTCAGACTGGTCAATGAGCAGTTCTTC
CDR3aa: CASSFRLVNEQFF

d_gene: -
abundance: -
j_gene: TRBJ1-1
v_gene: TRBV7-3
CDR3nt: TGTGCCAGCAGCCCTACCCCGGGGGGTAGTGATGCTGAAGCTTTCTTT
CDR3aa: CASSPTPGGSDAEAFF

d_gene: -
abundance: -
j_gene: TRBJ2-6
v_gene: TRBV9
CDR3nt: TGTGCCAGCAGCGTTACAGGGACTGGGGCCAACGTCCTGACTTTC
CDR3aa: CASSVTGTGANVLTF

d_gene: TRBD2
abundance: -
j_gene: TRBJ2-3
v_gene: TRBV7-2
CDR3nt: TGTGCCAGCAGCTCGGGACTAGCGGGGGAAAATACGCAGTATTTT
CDR3aa: CASSSGLAGENTQYF

d_gene: -
abundance: -
j_gene: TRBJ2-3
v_gene: TRBV5-1
CDR3nt: TGCGCCAGCAGCAGAGGGACTCCCCTTGGGACAGATACGCAGTATTTT
CDR3aa: CASSRGTPLGTDTQYF

d_gene: -
abundance: -
j_gene: TRBJ1-2
v_gene: TRBV7-8
CDR3nt: TGTGCCAGCAGCTCCTCTCGGAGTGGCTACACCTTC
CDR3aa: CASSSSRSGYTF

d_gene: -
abundance: -
j_gene: TRBJ1-1
v_gene: TRBV11-1
CDR3nt: TGTGCCAGCAGCTTAACCAGGACTTACACTGAAGCTTTCTTT
CDR3aa: CASSLTRTYTEAFF

d_gene: -
abundance: -
j_gene: TRBJ1-6
v_gene: TRBV6-5
CDR3nt: TGTGCCAGCACGGCGGGGACTTACGGTTCACCCCTCCACTTT
CDR3aa: CASTAGTYGSPLHF

d_gene: TRBD1
abundance: -
j_gene: TRBJ1-3
v_gene: TRBV11-2
CDR3nt: TGTGCCAGCAGCCGACAGGGACTCTCTGGAAACACCATATATTTT
CDR3aa: CASSRQGLSGNTIYF

d_gene: -
abundance: -
j_gene: TRBJ1-1
v_gene: TRBV2
CDR3nt: TGTGCCAGAACCCCACTTATGAGCACTGAAGCTTTCTTT
CDR3aa: CARTPLMSTEAFF

d_gene: -
abundance: -
j_gene: TRBJ1-6
v_gene: TRBV2
CDR3nt: TGTGCCAGCAGCCGACTGGAAGGGGTTAATTCACCCCTCCACTTT
CDR3aa: CASSRLEGVNSPLHF

d_gene: TRBD1
abundance: -
j_gene: TRBJ2-7
v_gene: TRBV29-1
CDR3nt: TGCAGCGTTGAGGCGACAGGGACAATCGAGCAGTACTTC
CDR3aa: CSVEATGTIEQYF

d_gene: TRBD1
abundance: -
j_gene: TRBJ1-1
v_gene: TRBV6-5
CDR3nt: TGTGCCAGCAGTTTTCGGACAGGGCGAACTGAAGCTTTCTTT
CDR3aa: CASSFRTGRTEAFF

d_gene: -
abundance: -
j_gene: TRBJ1-1
v_gene: TRBV6-5
CDR3nt: TGTGCCAGCAGCCCGACAGGGAACACTGAAGCTTTCTTT
CDR3aa: CASSPTGNTEAFF

d_gene: TRBD2
abundance: -
j_gene: TRBJ2-5
v_gene: TRBV6-5
CDR3nt: TGTGCCAGCAGCTCTCAAAGGGGAGGGGAGACCCAGTACTTC
CDR3aa: CASSSQRGGETQYF

d_gene: -
abundance: few
j_gene: TRBJ1-4
v_gene: TRBV6-1
CDR3nt: TGTGCCAGCAGTGAAGCGCCCAGGCTTGAAAAACTGTTTTTT
CDR3aa: CASSEAPRLEKLFF

d_gene: -
abundance: -
j_gene: TRBJ2-4
v_gene: TRBV6-5
CDR3nt: TGTGCCAGCAGGTCCCTAGCCAAAAACATTCAGTACTTC
CDR3aa: CASRSLAKNIQYF

d_gene: -
abundance: few
j_gene: TRBJ2-3
v_gene: TRBV7-9
CDR3nt: TGTGCCAGCGGGGTGGCGGGAATGACAGATACGCAGTATTTT
CDR3aa: CASGVAGMTDTQYF